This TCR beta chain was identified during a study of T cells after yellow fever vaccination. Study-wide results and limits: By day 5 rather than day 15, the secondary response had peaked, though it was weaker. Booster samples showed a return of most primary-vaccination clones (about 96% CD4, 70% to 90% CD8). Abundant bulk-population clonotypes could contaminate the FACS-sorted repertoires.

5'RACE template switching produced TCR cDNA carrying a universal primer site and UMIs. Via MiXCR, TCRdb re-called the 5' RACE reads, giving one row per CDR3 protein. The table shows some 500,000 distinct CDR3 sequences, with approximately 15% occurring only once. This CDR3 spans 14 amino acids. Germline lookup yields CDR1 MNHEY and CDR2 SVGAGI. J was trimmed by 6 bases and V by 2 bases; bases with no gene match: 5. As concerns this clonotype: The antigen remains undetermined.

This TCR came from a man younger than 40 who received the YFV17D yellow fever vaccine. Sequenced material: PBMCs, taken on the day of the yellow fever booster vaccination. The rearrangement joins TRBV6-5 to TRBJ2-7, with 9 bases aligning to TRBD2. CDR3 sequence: CASSYRGTSSEQYF. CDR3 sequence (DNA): TGTGCCAGCAGTTACCGTGGGACTAGCTCCGAGCAGTACTTC.